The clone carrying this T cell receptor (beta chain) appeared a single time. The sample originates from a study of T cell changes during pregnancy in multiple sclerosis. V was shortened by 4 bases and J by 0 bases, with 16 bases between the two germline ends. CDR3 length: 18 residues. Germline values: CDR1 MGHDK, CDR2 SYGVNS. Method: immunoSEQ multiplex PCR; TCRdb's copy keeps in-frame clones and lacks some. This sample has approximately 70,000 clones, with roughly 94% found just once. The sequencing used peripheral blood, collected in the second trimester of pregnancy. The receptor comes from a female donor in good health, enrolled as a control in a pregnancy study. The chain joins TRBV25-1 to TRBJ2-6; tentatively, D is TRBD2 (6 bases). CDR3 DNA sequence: TGTGCCAGCAGTGCAAGCGGGTTCCCGCTCTCTGGGGCCAACGTCCTGACTTTC. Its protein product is CASSASGFPLSGANVLTF.